What follows are 13 T cell receptor delta chains derived from one specimen sequenced in a study of gamma delta lymphoproliferative disorders and STAT genes. The receptor sequences were amplified from genomic DNA of peripheral blood mononuclear cells. TCRdb reanalyzed the multiplex PCR reads using CATT. The sample shows about 1,500 delta-chain clones, around 1.9% of them seen only once. Sequenced: blood. The source is a human donor in good health.

This clone was observed a handful of times. TCRdb attributes to this sequence the protein of a much larger clone, which differs from the DNA translation at residue 10; a read error is likely, and the protein displayed is translated from the DNA. The chain links TRDV2 to TRDJ1, with TRDD3 matching 9 bases. This CDR3 is 15 amino acids long. J gave up 4 bases and V 3 bases, and 8 bases lay outside the gene matches. The germline CDR1 and CDR2 sequences are GEAIGNYY and EKD. CDR3 in DNA: TGTGCCTGTGACGCCCTGGGGGATGGCATCGATAAACTCATCTTT. Translating it yields CACDALGDGIDKLIF.

This clone occurred a few times. A far larger clone is only one base removed, so a read error is likely. Other DNA sequences in this specimen translate into the identical CDR3. This rearrangement joins TRDV2 to TRDJ1; 12 nucleotides line up with TRDD3. Looked up from germline, CDR1 is GEAIGNYY and CDR2 is EKD. With 2 bases clipped from V and 5 bases from J, the junction kept 11 bases outside the gene matches. The CDR3 is 17 residues long. The CDR3 loop reads CACDNLLLGDTTDKLIF. In DNA, the CDR3 is TGTGCCTGTGACAACTTATTACTGGGGGATACAACTGATAAACTCATCTTT.

Only a few counts were recorded for this clone. The protein recorded in TCRdb matches a much larger clone and deviates from this DNA's translation at residue 13, suggesting a read error; the protein here is obtained by translating the DNA. The gene calls are TRDV2 and TRDJ3; D is perhaps TRDD3 (5 bases). The CDR3 is 18 amino acids. Looked up from germline, CDR1 is GEAIGNYY and CDR2 is EKD. The CDR3 nucleotides are TGTGCCTGTGACACAGTACTGGACAGCTCCTGGGACGCCCGACAGATGTTTTTC. Protein sequence: CACDTVLDSSWDARQMFF.

This clone was detected only a few times. The protein TCRdb lists belongs to a much larger clone and differs from this DNA's translation at residue 11, which points to a read error; the protein shown is made from the DNA. The V gene is TRDV2, the J gene TRDJ1; 9 bases line up with TRDD3. There are 17 residues in the CDR3. V was clipped by 3 bases and J by 1 base; unmatched bases: 11. Germline CDR1 reads GEAIGNYY; CDR2 reads EKD. CDR3 residues: CACDSMRTGGRTDKLIF. The CDR3 nucleotides read TGTGCCTGTGACTCCATGCGTACTGGGGGACGCACCGATAAACTCATCTTT.

This clone occurred a few times. This sequence is one base from a far larger clone and is likely a read error. Other DNA sequences within the sample encode an identical CDR3. The CDR3 protein is CACDTAWGIYTDKLIF. The CDR3 DNA follows: TGTGCCTGTGACACCGCCTGGGGGATTTACACCGATAAACTTATCTTT. The chain carries TRDV2 and TRDJ1, with 9 positions matching TRDD3. The germline V gene encodes CDR1 GEAIGNYY and CDR2 EKD. This CDR3 is built from 16 residues.

This clone was seen more than once but under ten times. The TCRdb protein comes from a much larger clone and disagrees with this DNA's translation at residue 9, likely due to a read error; the protein given here is derived from the DNA. The chain combines TRDV2 with TRDJ3, with 9 positions matching TRDD3. The CDR3 contains 20 residues. Unmatched junction bases numbered 11, after V lost 3 bases and J lost 0 bases. Per the germline V gene, CDR1 is GEAIGNYY and CDR2 is EKD. The DNA for the CDR3 is TGTGCCTGTGACCCTGTGGGGGATATGGAGAGCTCCTGGGACACCCGACAGATGTTTTTC. Translation: CACDPVGDMESSWDTRQMFF.

About this clone itself: TCRdb pairs this DNA with a much larger clone's protein that differs at residue 6, likely a read error; the protein shown was translated from the DNA. The rearrangement uses TRDV2 and TRDJ1, with 10 bases aligning to TRDD3. CDR3 length: 18 amino acids. Germline V lookup: CDR1 GEAIGNYY, CDR2 EKD. V lost 0 bases, J lost 1 base, and 10 bases stayed unmatched. CDR3 coding DNA: TGTGCCTGTGACACCGCGGCACTGGGGGATGCTTTCACCGATAAACTCATCTTT. Translated: CACDTAALGDAFTDKLIF.

This clone came up a few times. A far larger clone lies a single base away; this is likely a read error. Other DNA variants within this sample encode the same CDR3. The gene calls are TRDV2 and TRDJ1; 8 nucleotides agree with TRDD3. The CDR3 covers 20 residues. V lost 7 bases to trimming and J lost 5 bases; unmatched junction nucleotides: 29. The V gene's germline CDR1 is GEAIGNYY and CDR2 EKD. The chain's CDR3 is CACETLPQVGDLSMEDKLIF. CDR3 DNA sequence: TGTGCCTGCGAAACACTACCCCAGGTGGGGGATTTATCGATGGAGGATAAACTCATCTTT.

Concerning this clone: This probably arose from a read error, given a far larger clone one base away. Other DNA sequences of this sample code for an identical CDR3. The chain carries TRDV2 and TRDJ1, with D tentatively TRDD3 (6 bases). This CDR3 has 19 residues. Germline V gene sequence: CDR1 GEAIGNYY, CDR2 EKD. The CDR3 protein is CACARLGGAGDTDTDKLIF. The DNA of the CDR3 is TGTGCCTGTGCCCGGCTAGGGGGCGCTGGGGACACAGACACTGATAAACTCATCTTT.

Of note for this clone: The protein held in TCRdb is that of a much larger clone and does not match this DNA's translation at residue 15, likely because of a read error; the protein shown is translated from the DNA. The chain carries TRDV2 and TRDJ1; TRDD3 agrees at 9 bases. This CDR3 region has 17 residues. Germline loops: CDR1 GEAIGNYY, CDR2 EKD. DNA for the CDR3: TGTGCCTGTGACCTCCTTACTGGGGGACCCTACACCGATAAATTCATCTTT. Translating it yields CACDLLTGGPYTDKFIF.

Note on this clone: The protein in TCRdb stems from a much larger clone and differs at residue 13 from this DNA's translation, likely a read error; here the protein is translated from the DNA. The genes are TRDV2 and TRDJ1, with 8 bases identical to TRDD3. V shed 1 base, J shed 6 bases, and the junction held 18 bases outside the gene matches. There are 18 residues in the CDR3. The germline CDR1 and CDR2 sequences are GEAIGNYY and EKD. CDR3 DNA: TGTGCCTGTGACACGGGGTTCGGCGTACTGGGGGTACGGAATAAACTCATCTTT. It translates to CACDTGFGVLGVRNKLIF.

Of note for this clone: The amino acid sequence in TCRdb belongs to a much larger clone and departs from this DNA's translation at residue 10, likely a sequencing read error; the sequence shown is translated from the DNA. This chain links TRAV14/DV4 with TRDJ1, with D hard to call. This CDR3 comprises 14 residues. The V gene's germline CDR1 is TSDPSYG and CDR2 QGSYDQQN (reference sequence). The germline V and J ends were trimmed by 7 bases and 10 bases, with 22 bases remaining between them. The DNA of the CDR3 is TGTGCAATGATAAGCTTTAAACGGTTCATGGCACTCATCTTT. Translating it yields CAMISFKRFMALIF.

Details on this clone: One base separates it from a far larger clone, so it is likely a read error. The same CDR3 also results from other DNA sequences found in this sample. The chain uses TRDV2 and TRDJ2; 11 bases match TRDD3. The CDR3 extends over 16 amino acids. Germline CDR1 reads GEAIGNYY; CDR2 reads EKD. CDR3 loop: CACDTVGDTPNAQLFF. The CDR3 region has the DNA TGCGCCTGTGACACCGTGGGGGATACGCCGAATGCACAACTCTTCTTT.